Each of the 13 T cell receptor beta chains below was sequenced from the same sample in a study of shared clonotypes between healthy human individuals. Repertoires were generated with immunoSEQ multiplex PCR, while TCRdb's copy carries only in-frame clones and drops some. This sample has 450,000 to 500,000 clones; roughly 80% occur once, and the top ten carry 9.5% to 15%. Sequencing was carried out using PBMCs. Source of these receptors: a woman aged 40-49 years in good health. Some clones in this sample may be carry-over from other donors' samples.

This clone was counted a single time. The chain is built from TRBV19 and TRBJ1-4; D not certain. From germline, CDR1 is LNHDA and CDR2 SQIVND (reference sequence). The CDR3 extends over 12 amino acids. Trimming shortened V by 6 bases and J by 8 bases, and 10 bases separated the two germline ends. The CDR3 protein is CASRRVGEKLFF. As DNA, the CDR3 is TGTGCCAGTAGGAGGGTTGGGGAAAAACTGTTTTTT.

The table lists this clone with a count of one. This chain joins TRBV5-1 and TRBJ1-1; no firm D call. The germline gives CDR1 SGHRS, CDR2 YFSETQ. This CDR3 region has 15 residues. Trimming removed 1 base at V and 7 bases at J, with 17 bases between. The chain's CDR3 is CASSLPRAGTDEAFF. DNA of the CDR3: TGCGCCAGCAGCTTGCCCCGAGCGGGAACTGATGAAGCTTTCTTT.

The chain links TRBV2 to TRBJ2-5; D assignment may be TRBD1 or TRBD2 (5 bases each). The end of the DNA aligns better with TRBJ2-7, so the J call may be wrong. Germline CDR1 is SNHLY and CDR2 is FYNNEI. This CDR3 region has 13 residues. In DNA, the CDR3 is TGTGCCAGCGGGACCGCGGTTCCCTACGAGCAGTACTTC. Translation gives CASGTAVPYEQYF.

This clone appeared a single time. The V gene is TRBV30, the J gene TRBJ2-6; TRBD1 agrees at 10 bases. The V gene's germline CDR1 is GTSNPN and CDR2 SVGIG (reference sequence). The V and J ends lost 4 bases and 4 bases, in that order; junction bases with no gene match: 7. The CDR3 is 16 residues long. CDR3 DNA: TGTGCCTGGAATCGACAGGGGGCGACCGGGGCCAACGTCCTGACTTTC. Translated: CAWNRQGATGANVLTF.

This sequence joins TRBV28 and TRBJ2-2, with D possibly matching TRBD2 (7 bases). Trimming took 10 bases from V and 4 from J, leaving 34 bases between them. The CDR3 extends over 20 amino acids. Germline values: CDR1 MDHEN, CDR2 SYDVKM. CDR3 bases: TGTGCCACTGCTCTATCGGCATGGTTCGGGAGAGGGGGGGGCACCGGGGAGCTGTTTTTT. It is translated as CATALSAWFGRGGGTGELFF.

The rearrangement links TRBV7-9 to TRBJ2-2; D is undetermined. V was pared by 1 base and J by 4 bases, with 10 bases between. Germline V lookup: CDR1 SEHNR, CDR2 FQNEAQ (reference sequence). This CDR3 region has 15 residues. CDR3 nucleotides: TGTGCCAGCAGCTTAGTTTGGCAGACCACCGGGGAGCTGTTTTTT. Amino acid sequence: CASSLVWQTTGELFF.

Only one count was recorded for this clone. The chain uses TRBV9 and TRBJ2-1; 7 bases are a match to TRBD2. V gave up 1 base and J gave up 1 base; unmatched junction bases: 2. The CDR3 has 15 residues. Germline CDR1 reads SGDLS; CDR2 reads YYNGEE. The CDR3 nucleotides are TGTGCCAGCAGCGTATCGGGAGGTTCCTACAATGAGCAGTTCTTC. It is translated as CASSVSGGSYNEQFF.

The rearrangement uses TRBV7-2 and TRBJ1-1; 8 bases align to TRBD1. Germline loops: CDR1 SGHTA, CDR2 FQGNSA. V lost 1 base, J lost 7 bases, and 17 bases stayed unmatched. The CDR3 contains 18 residues. The CDR3 region has the DNA TGTGCCAGCAGCTTAGTCTCGGACAGGGAGCGGGGCAAGGGTGAAGCTTTCTTT. Translating it yields CASSLVSDRERGKGEAFF.

The chain employs TRBV6-4 and TRBJ2-7; D not resolved. V dropped 5 bases and J dropped 7 bases, with 15 bases sitting between them. This CDR3 contains 13 residues. From germline, CDR1 is MRHNA and CDR2 SNTAGT. The CDR3 spells CASSNEEGSEQYF. The CDR3 nucleotides read TGTGCCAGCAGTAATGAGGAAGGTTCAGAGCAGTACTTC.

The chain is built from TRBV29-1 and TRBJ2-1; the match to TRBD1 covers 7 bases. CDR3 length: 14 residues. J lost 8 bases, V lost 3 bases, and 10 bases had no gene match. CDR1 and CDR2 from the germline V gene are SQVTM and ANQGSEA. The CDR3 sequence is CSVDQDRSLYEQFF. CDR3 nucleotide sequence: TGCAGCGTTGACCAGGACAGGAGCCTTTATGAGCAGTTCTTC.

This clone was counted between two and nine times. The chain is built from TRBV2 and TRBJ2-1, with no clear D. The CDR3 is 12 residues long. The V gene's germline CDR1 is SNHLY and CDR2 FYNNEI. Trimming removed 4 bases from V and 5 bases from J, with 6 bases in between. In DNA, the CDR3 is TGTGCCAGCAGTGGACTCGACAATGAGCAGTTCTTC. Encoded protein: CASSGLDNEQFF.

V is TRBV27 and J is TRBJ2-7; D might be TRBD1 (6 bases). The CDR3 loop spans 18 amino acids. Trimming took off 8 bases at V and 0 bases at J, with 26 bases between the two ends. Germline V lookup: CDR1 MNHEY, CDR2 SMNVEV (reference sequence). CDR3 bases: TGTGCCAGCTGGGGGCCGGGACACCCGGGCCCTAGCTCCTACGAGCAGTACTTC. Protein sequence: CASWGPGHPGPSSYEQYF.

CDR3 sequence: CASKRAGVPTDTQYF. Here the CDR3 DNA reads TGTGCCAGCAAGAGGGCAGGGGTACCCACAGATACGCAGTATTTT. The chain uses TRBV6-5 and TRBJ2-3; TRBD1 might be the D (6 bases). The germline V gene has CDR1 MNHEY and CDR2 SVGAGI. V was shortened by 7 bases and J by 2 bases, with 16 bases between the two germline ends. The CDR3 spans 15 residues.